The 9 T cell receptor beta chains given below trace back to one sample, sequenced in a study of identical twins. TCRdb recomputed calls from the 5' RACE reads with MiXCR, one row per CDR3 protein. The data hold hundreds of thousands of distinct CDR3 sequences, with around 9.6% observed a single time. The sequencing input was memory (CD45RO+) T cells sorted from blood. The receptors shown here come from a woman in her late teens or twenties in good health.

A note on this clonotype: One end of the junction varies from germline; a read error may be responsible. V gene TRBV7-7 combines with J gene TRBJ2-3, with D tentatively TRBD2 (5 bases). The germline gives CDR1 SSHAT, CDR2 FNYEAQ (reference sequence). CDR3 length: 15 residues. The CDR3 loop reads CASSLALKSTDTQYF. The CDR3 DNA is TGTGCTAGCAGCTTAGCGCTAAAATCCACAGATACGCAGTATTTT. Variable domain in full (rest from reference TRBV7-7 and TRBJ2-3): GAGVSQSPRYKVTKRGQDVTLRCDPISSHATLYWYQQALGQGPEFLTYFNYEAQPDKSGLPSDRFSAERPEGSISTLTIQRTEQRDSAMYRCASSLALKSTDTQYFGPGTRLTVL.

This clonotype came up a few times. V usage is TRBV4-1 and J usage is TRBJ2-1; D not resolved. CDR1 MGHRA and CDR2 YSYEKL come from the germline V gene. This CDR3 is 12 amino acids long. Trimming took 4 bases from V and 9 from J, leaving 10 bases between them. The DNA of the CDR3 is TGCGCCAGCAGCCTATCCTGGGGTGAGCAGTTCTTC. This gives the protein CASSLSWGEQFF.

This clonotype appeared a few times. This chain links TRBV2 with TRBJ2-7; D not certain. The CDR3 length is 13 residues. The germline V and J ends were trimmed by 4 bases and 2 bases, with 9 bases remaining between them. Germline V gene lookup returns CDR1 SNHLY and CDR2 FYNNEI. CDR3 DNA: TGTGCCAGCAGTGTGGAAGGAACCTACGAGCAGTACTTC. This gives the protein CASSVEGTYEQYF.

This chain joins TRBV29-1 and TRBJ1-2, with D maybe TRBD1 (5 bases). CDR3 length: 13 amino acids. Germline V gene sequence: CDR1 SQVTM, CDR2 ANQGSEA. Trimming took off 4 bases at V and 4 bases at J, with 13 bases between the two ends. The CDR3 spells CSVVRGLGYGYTF. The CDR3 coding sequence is TGCAGCGTTGTTAGGGGATTGGGCTATGGCTACACCTTC.

The CDR3 reads CSAPGRALDEQFF. DNA of the CDR3: TGCAGTGCGCCTGGCAGGGCTCTCGATGAGCAGTTCTTC. The genes are TRBV20-1 and TRBJ2-1; TRBD1 might be the D (5 bases). The CDR3 contains 13 residues. The V end lost 6 bases, the J end lost 8 bases, and 17 bases lay between the germline ends. The V gene's germline CDR1 is DFQATT and CDR2 SNEGSKA (reference sequence).

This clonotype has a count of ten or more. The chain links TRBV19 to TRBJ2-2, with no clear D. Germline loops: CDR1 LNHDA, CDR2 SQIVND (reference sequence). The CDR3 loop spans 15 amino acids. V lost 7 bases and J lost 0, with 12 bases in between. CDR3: CASKHSRTNTGELFF. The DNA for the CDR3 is TGTGCCAGTAAGCACAGTCGGACGAACACCGGGGAGCTGTTTTTT.

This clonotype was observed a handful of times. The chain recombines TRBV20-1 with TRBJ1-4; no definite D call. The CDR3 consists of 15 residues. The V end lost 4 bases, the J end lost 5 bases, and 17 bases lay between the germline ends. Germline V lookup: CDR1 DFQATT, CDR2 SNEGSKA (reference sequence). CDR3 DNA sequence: TGCAGTGCTAAGGACCAAGGAATGGTCAATGAAAAACTGTTTTTT. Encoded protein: CSAKDQGMVNEKLFF.

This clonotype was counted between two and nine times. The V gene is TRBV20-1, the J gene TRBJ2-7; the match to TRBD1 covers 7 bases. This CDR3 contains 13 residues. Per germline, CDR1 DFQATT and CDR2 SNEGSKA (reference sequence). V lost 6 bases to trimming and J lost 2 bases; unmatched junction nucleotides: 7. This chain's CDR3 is CSARPGQTYEQYF. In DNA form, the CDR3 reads TGCAGTGCAAGGCCGGGACAGACCTACGAGCAGTACTTC.

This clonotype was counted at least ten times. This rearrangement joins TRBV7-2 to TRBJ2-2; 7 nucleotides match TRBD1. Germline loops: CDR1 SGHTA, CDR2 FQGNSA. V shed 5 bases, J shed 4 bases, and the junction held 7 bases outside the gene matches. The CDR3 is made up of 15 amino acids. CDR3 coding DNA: TGTGCCAGCAGCGGGGCAGACAGGGTCACCGGGGAGCTGTTTTTT. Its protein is CASSGADRVTGELFF. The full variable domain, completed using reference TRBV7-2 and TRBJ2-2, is GAGVSQSPSNKVTEKGKDVELRCDPISGHTALYWYRQSLGQGLEFLIYFQGNSAPDKSGLPSDRFSAERTGGSVSTLTIQRTQQEDSAVYLCASSGADRVTGELFFGEGSRLTVL.